Below are 31 T cell receptor beta chains sequenced from a single sample in a study of cytomegalovirus exposure and HLA in healthy donors. Sequencing was performed with immunoSEQ multiplex PCR; in TCRdb, only in-frame clones are kept and a portion is missing. This sample carries 110,000 to 150,000 clones, 70% to 90% of them seen once, and the ten largest clones take over 6.5%. The source material was PBMCs. All receptors come from a woman under 30 in good health and CMV-seropositive.

This clone has only one observation. The chain is built from TRBV11-2 and TRBJ1-6; D ambiguous. CDR1 and CDR2 from the germline V gene are SGHAT and FQNNGV. The CDR3 runs 12 residues. The V end lost 3 bases, the J end lost 8 bases, and 5 bases lay between the germline ends. CDR3 loop: CASSFPDSPLHF. DNA of the CDR3: TGTGCCAGCAGCTTCCCCGATTCACCCCTCCACTTT.

V is TRBV4-2 and J is TRBJ2-7; weak D call: TRBD1 (5 bases). Germline CDR1 and CDR2: LGHNA and YNFKEQ. The CDR3 has 12 amino acids. V lost 3 bases, J lost 2 bases, and 5 bases lay in between. The CDR3: CASSQDTYEQYF. CDR3 bases: TGTGCCAGCAGCCAGGACACCTACGAGCAGTACTTC.

The chain links TRBV30 to TRBJ2-5; D remains unclear. The germline V and J ends were trimmed by 1 base and 5 bases, with 8 bases remaining between them. CDR1 and CDR2 from the germline V gene are GTSNPN and SVGIG (reference sequence). This CDR3 has 12 amino acids. The CDR3 DNA reads as TGTGCCTGGAGTGACGTCCGGGAGACCCAGTACTTC. Protein: CAWSDVRETQYF. Full variable domain (outside the CDR3, taken from reference TRBV30 and TRBJ2-5): SQTIHQWPATLVQPVGSPLSLECTVEGTSNPNLYWYRQAAGRGLQLLFYSVGIGQISSEVPQNLSASRPQDRQFILSSKKLLLSDSGFYLCAWSDVRETQYFGPGTRLLVL.

The genes are TRBV9 and TRBJ2-1; D ambiguous. The CDR3 length is 14 residues. The germline V gene encodes CDR1 SGDLS and CDR2 YYNGEE. Trimming removed 3 bases at V and 3 bases at J, with 10 bases between. CDR3 amino acids: CASSGSSGYNEQFF. The CDR3 DNA is TGTGCCAGCAGCGGTTCATCCGGCTACAATGAGCAGTTCTTC.

The J gene is TRBJ1-5, the V gene TRBV7-9, with TRBD1 as a possible D gene (6 bases). V gave up 3 bases and J gave up 5 bases, with 14 bases separating them. CDR3 length equals 15 residues. Germline V CDR1 and CDR2: SEHNR, FQNEAQ (reference sequence). CDR3: CASSFQGRGDQPQHF. In nucleotides, the CDR3 is TGTGCCAGCAGCTTCCAGGGGAGGGGGGATCAGCCCCAGCATTTT.

The chain employs TRBV6-6 and TRBJ2-7, with a possible D match to TRBD1 (6 bases). The CDR3 loop spans 14 amino acids. The ends were cut back, 5 bases at V and 6 bases at J, with 17 bases in the middle. Germline V CDR1 and CDR2: MNHNY, SVGAGI (reference sequence). CDR3 bases: TGTGCCAGCAGTCAACAGGGCACGGGGAGCGAGCAGTACTTC. Its translation: CASSQQGTGSEQYF.

The chain is built from TRBV15 and TRBJ2-3; TRBD1 matches at 8 bases. CDR1 is LNHNV and CDR2 is YYDKDF in the germline V gene (reference sequence). After removal of 1 base from V and 2 bases from J, the junction contained 8 bases not matched to a gene. The CDR3 length is 17 residues. The CDR3 spells CATSRVVLTGVTDTQYF. The CDR3 nucleotides read TGTGCCACCAGCAGAGTAGTCTTGACAGGGGTCACAGATACGCAGTATTTT.

V usage is TRBV9 and J usage is TRBJ2-2, with 8 bases lining up with TRBD2. The junction had 1 base not matched to a gene; V was cut back by 3 bases and J by 0 bases. CDR1 SGDLS and CDR2 YYNGEE come from the germline V gene. CDR3 length: 15 amino acids. As DNA, the CDR3 is TGTGCCAGCAGCGGTAGCGGGACGAACACCGGGGAGCTGTTTTTT. It encodes CASSGSGTNTGELFF.

J is TRBJ1-6 and V is TRBV14, with D hard to call. The V end was cut by 0 bases, the J end by 8 bases, with 11 bases between. CDR1 and CDR2 from the germline V gene are SGHDN and FVKESK. The CDR3 totals 15 residues. CDR3 nucleotides: TGTGCCAGCAGCCAAGATCGGGGTGGGCATTCACCCCTCCACTTT. It yields the protein CASSQDRGGHSPLHF.

V gene TRBV7-2 combines with J gene TRBJ2-5; TRBD2 agrees at 7 bases. The CDR3 is made up of 16 amino acids. J lost 4 bases, V lost 5 bases, and 13 bases had no gene match. Germline V gene sequence: CDR1 SGHTA, CDR2 FQGNSA. The CDR3 sequence is CASSPPSGTWGETQYF. The CDR3 nucleotides read TGTGCCAGCAGCCCCCCCAGCGGGACTTGGGGAGAGACCCAGTACTTC.

The gene calls are TRBV7-2 and TRBJ2-7; no clear D. V lost 1 base and J lost 0, with 4 bases in between. The CDR3 is made up of 13 amino acids. Germline values: CDR1 SGHTA, CDR2 FQGNSA. The CDR3: CASSLVISYEQYF. The CDR3 nucleotides are TGTGCCAGCAGCTTAGTTATCTCCTACGAGCAGTACTTC.

V and J are TRBV18 and TRBJ2-2; weak D call: TRBD1 (5 bases). The germline V gene encodes CDR1 KGHSH and CDR2 LQKENI. Deletions cut 0 bases from V and 4 bases from J, with 12 bases between. The CDR3 consists of 16 residues. This chain's CDR3 is CASSPPAGLSTGELFF. Here the CDR3 DNA reads TGTGCCAGCTCACCACCGGCAGGGTTAAGCACCGGGGAGCTGTTTTTT.

The V and J genes are TRBV7-3 and TRBJ1-2, with a possible D match to TRBD1 (6 bases). The CDR3 is 13 amino acids. CDR1 SGHTA and CDR2 FQGTGA come from the germline V gene. Trimming took 5 bases from V and 2 from J, leaving 9 bases between them. The CDR3 loop is CASSGQRNYGYTF. The CDR3 DNA follows: TGTGCCAGCAGCGGACAGCGGAACTATGGCTACACCTTC.

The chain recombines TRBV7-2 with TRBJ2-1; 13 bases match TRBD2. The CDR3 runs to 16 residues. Germline loops: CDR1 SGHTA, CDR2 FQGNSA. The ends lost 2 bases at V and 5 bases at J; junction bases unmatched: 3. CDR3 residues: CASSLSGLAGDNEQFF. CDR3 nucleotide sequence: TGTGCCAGCAGCTTATCCGGACTAGCGGGAGACAATGAGCAGTTCTTC.

The rearrangement joins TRBV2 to TRBJ2-5; possible D gene TRBD2, 6 bases. This CDR3 comprises 14 residues. Germline V gene lookup returns CDR1 SNHLY and CDR2 FYNNEI. V was pared by 6 bases and J by 6 bases, with 17 bases between. CDR3 loop: CASRLGTGIQTQYF. In DNA, the CDR3 is TGTGCCAGCAGACTGGGGACTGGCATACAGACCCAGTACTTC.

V usage is TRBV27 and J usage is TRBJ1-3; unclear D gene. Germline V gene sequence: CDR1 MNHEY, CDR2 SMNVEV (reference sequence). Between the trimmed V and J ends, which lost 2 bases and 0 bases, there was a span of 11 bases. The CDR3 sequence is 16 residues long. The CDR3 bases are TGTGCCAGCAGTTTAGGAGGTCCACTCTCTGGAAACACCATATATTTT. It codes for CASSLGGPLSGNTIYF.

The V gene is TRBV28, the J gene TRBJ1-2, with D unresolved. CDR3 length: 14 residues. V was pared by 6 bases and J by 4 bases, with 15 bases between. Germline CDR1 and CDR2: MDHEN and SYDVKM. In nucleotides, the CDR3 is TGTGCCAGCAGGTTCACCGGGAGGGCCTATGGCTACACCTTC. This codes for CASRFTGRAYGYTF.

The chain carries TRBV7-2 and TRBJ2-1; 8 bases map to TRBD2. Trimming at V came to 4 bases and at J to 1 base, leaving 3 bases not matched to a gene. The CDR3 has 15 residues. CDR1 is SGHTA, CDR2 FQGNSA, per germline. This chain's CDR3 is CASSSRGGSYNEQFF. CDR3 nucleotides: TGTGCCAGCAGCTCACGCGGGGGGTCCTACAATGAGCAGTTCTTC.

The CDR3 DNA is TGCGCCAGCGGACCGGGACTAGAGGTTTTACGGTTCTTC. Translation gives CASGPGLEVLRFF. The chain combines TRBV5-1 with TRBJ2-1; 8 bases are a match to TRBD2. Germline V CDR1 and CDR2: SGHRS, YFSETQ. J lost 15 bases, V lost 7 bases, and 15 bases had no gene match. The CDR3 is 13 amino acids.

The chain recombines TRBV6-1 with TRBJ2-7; possibly TRBD2 for D (7 bases). Germline V gene data show CDR1 as MNHNS and CDR2 as SASEGT. Trimming removed 8 bases at V and 3 bases at J, with 20 bases between. This CDR3 contains 15 residues. CDR3 sequence: CASRGAGSSLYEQYF. CDR3 DNA: TGTGCCAGCCGGGGGGCGGGAAGTTCCCTCTACGAGCAGTACTTC.

The CDR3 spells CASSAALGLAGGVQYF. In nucleotides, the CDR3 is TGTGCCAGCAGCGCCGCCCTGGGACTAGCGGGGGGTGTTCAGTACTTC. The chain has TRBV9 and TRBJ2-4; 15 positions match TRBD2. Germline lookup yields CDR1 SGDLS and CDR2 YYNGEE. This CDR3 spans 16 amino acids. J was trimmed by 11 bases and V by 3 bases; bases with no gene match: 9. Together with reference TRBV9 and TRBJ2-4, the CDR3 gives the full variable domain: DSGVTQTPKHLITATGQRVTLRCSPRSGDLSVYWYQQSLDQGLQFLIQYYNGEERAKGNILERFSAQQFPDLHSELNLSSLELGDSALYFCASSAALGLAGGVQYFGAGTRLSVL.

The V call is TRBV5-4, the J call TRBJ2-3; D possibly corresponds to TRBD2 (5 bases). Trimming removed 6 bases from V and 4 bases from J, with 12 bases in between. This CDR3 has 13 residues. Germline assignment: CDR1 SGHNT and CDR2 YYREEE (reference sequence). CDR3 bases: TGTGCCAGCATGCCCGGGGTGGCAGATACGCAGTATTTT. Translated: CASMPGVADTQYF. The full variable domain, completed using reference TRBV5-4 and TRBJ2-3, is ETGVTQSPTHLIKTRGQQVTLRCSSQSGHNTVSWYQQALGQGPQFIFQYYREEENGRGNFPPRFSGLQFPNYSSELNVNALELDDSALYLCASMPGVADTQYFGPGTRLTVL.

The chain couples TRBV18 to TRBJ2-3, with D perhaps TRBD1 (5 bases). The CDR3 has 15 amino acids. Deletions cut 2 bases from V and 4 bases from J, with 13 bases between. Germline V gene lookup returns CDR1 KGHSH and CDR2 LQKENI. CDR3: CASSPAGRAPDTQYF. The DNA for the CDR3 is TGTGCCAGCTCACCAGCAGGGCGAGCGCCAGATACGCAGTATTTT.

The chain joins TRBV6-1 to TRBJ2-3; 12 bases line up with TRBD2. The V segment lost 0 bases and the J segment 14 bases; nucleotides outside the gene matches: 9. CDR1 is MNHNS, CDR2 SASEGT, per germline. There are 15 residues in the CDR3. The CDR3 spells CASSEASLAGGRMYF. The DNA for the CDR3 is TGTGCCAGCAGTGAAGCAAGCCTAGCGGGGGGGCGGATGTATTTT.

This clone was seen just once. This sequence joins TRBV7-6 and TRBJ2-7; TRBD1 matches at 9 bases. This CDR3 spans 17 amino acids. V was pared by 4 bases and J by 3 bases, with 13 bases of the junction left unmatched. Per the germline V gene, CDR1 is SGHVS and CDR2 is FNYEAQ. CDR3 region: CASSSKTRQGVIYEQYF. The CDR3 region has the DNA TGTGCCAGCAGCTCTAAGACCCGACAGGGGGTTATCTACGAGCAGTACTTC.

The rearrangement joins TRBV28 to TRBJ1-6, with TRBD1 matching 9 bases. The V gene end was trimmed by 3 bases and the J gene end by 17 bases; junction bases not matched to a gene: 8. From germline, CDR1 is MDHEN and CDR2 SYDVKM. This CDR3 spans 13 amino acids. The CDR3: CASSFQTGTGFHF. The CDR3 DNA follows: TGTGCCAGCAGTTTTCAGACCGGGACAGGGTTCCACTTT. Together with reference TRBV28 and TRBJ1-6, the CDR3 gives the full variable domain: DVKVTQSSRYLVKRTGEKVFLECVQDMDHENMFWYRQDPGLGLRLIYFSYDVKMKEKGDIPEGYSVSREKKERFSLILESASTNQTSMYLCASSFQTGTGFHFGNGTRLTVT.

The chain recombines TRBV7-2 with TRBJ1-5; D is possibly TRBD1 (5 bases). Between the trimmed V and J ends, which lost 1 base and 8 bases, there was a span of 12 bases. The germline CDR1 and CDR2 sequences are SGHTA and FQGNSA. The CDR3 contains 14 residues. CDR3 protein: CASSLVREGEPQHF. The CDR3 coding sequence is TGTGCCAGCAGCTTAGTTAGGGAAGGGGAGCCCCAGCATTTT.

The gene calls are TRBV18 and TRBJ2-5; 9 positions match TRBD1. V dropped 2 bases and J dropped 5; count of bases not matched to a gene: 6. The CDR3 totals 15 residues. CDR1 is KGHSH and CDR2 is LQKENI in the germline V gene. The DNA of the CDR3 is TGTGCCAGCTCACCAAAGGGACAGGGCACCGAGACCCAGTACTTC. Residues: CASSPKGQGTETQYF. Full variable domain (outside the CDR3, taken from reference TRBV18 and TRBJ2-5): NAGVMQNPRHLVRRRGQEARLRCSPMKGHSHVYWYRQLPEEGLKFMVYLQKENIIDESGMPKERFSAEFPKEGPSILRIQQVVRGDSAAYFCASSPKGQGTETQYFGPGTRLLVL.

The chain uses TRBV19 and TRBJ1-2; 9 bases match TRBD1. This CDR3 contains 15 residues. Losses at the gene ends were 5 bases for V and 2 bases for J; bases not matched to a gene: 6. Germline loops: CDR1 LNHDA, CDR2 SQIVND (reference sequence). The CDR3 spells CASSATGTGNYGYTF. Here the CDR3 DNA reads TGTGCCAGTAGTGCCACCGGGACAGGGAACTATGGCTACACCTTC.

This chain connects TRBV7-3 to TRBJ2-2; D not resolved. The V gene's germline CDR1 is SGHTA and CDR2 FQGTGA. V lost 4 bases to trimming and J lost 0 bases, with 9 bases between them. The CDR3 has 15 residues. CDR3 protein: CASSSIDTNTGELFF. The CDR3, as DNA: TGTGCCAGCAGCTCTATCGACACGAACACCGGGGAGCTGTTTTTT.

The chain joins TRBV29-1 to TRBJ1-2; 8 positions agree with TRBD1. CDR3 length equals 13 residues. V shed 5 bases, J shed 6 bases, and the junction held 8 bases outside the gene matches. Germline V gene lookup returns CDR1 SQVTM and CDR2 ANQGSEA. CDR3 amino acids: CSVLFQGANGYTF. As DNA, the CDR3 is TGCAGCGTTTTGTTTCAGGGGGCCAATGGCTACACCTTC.